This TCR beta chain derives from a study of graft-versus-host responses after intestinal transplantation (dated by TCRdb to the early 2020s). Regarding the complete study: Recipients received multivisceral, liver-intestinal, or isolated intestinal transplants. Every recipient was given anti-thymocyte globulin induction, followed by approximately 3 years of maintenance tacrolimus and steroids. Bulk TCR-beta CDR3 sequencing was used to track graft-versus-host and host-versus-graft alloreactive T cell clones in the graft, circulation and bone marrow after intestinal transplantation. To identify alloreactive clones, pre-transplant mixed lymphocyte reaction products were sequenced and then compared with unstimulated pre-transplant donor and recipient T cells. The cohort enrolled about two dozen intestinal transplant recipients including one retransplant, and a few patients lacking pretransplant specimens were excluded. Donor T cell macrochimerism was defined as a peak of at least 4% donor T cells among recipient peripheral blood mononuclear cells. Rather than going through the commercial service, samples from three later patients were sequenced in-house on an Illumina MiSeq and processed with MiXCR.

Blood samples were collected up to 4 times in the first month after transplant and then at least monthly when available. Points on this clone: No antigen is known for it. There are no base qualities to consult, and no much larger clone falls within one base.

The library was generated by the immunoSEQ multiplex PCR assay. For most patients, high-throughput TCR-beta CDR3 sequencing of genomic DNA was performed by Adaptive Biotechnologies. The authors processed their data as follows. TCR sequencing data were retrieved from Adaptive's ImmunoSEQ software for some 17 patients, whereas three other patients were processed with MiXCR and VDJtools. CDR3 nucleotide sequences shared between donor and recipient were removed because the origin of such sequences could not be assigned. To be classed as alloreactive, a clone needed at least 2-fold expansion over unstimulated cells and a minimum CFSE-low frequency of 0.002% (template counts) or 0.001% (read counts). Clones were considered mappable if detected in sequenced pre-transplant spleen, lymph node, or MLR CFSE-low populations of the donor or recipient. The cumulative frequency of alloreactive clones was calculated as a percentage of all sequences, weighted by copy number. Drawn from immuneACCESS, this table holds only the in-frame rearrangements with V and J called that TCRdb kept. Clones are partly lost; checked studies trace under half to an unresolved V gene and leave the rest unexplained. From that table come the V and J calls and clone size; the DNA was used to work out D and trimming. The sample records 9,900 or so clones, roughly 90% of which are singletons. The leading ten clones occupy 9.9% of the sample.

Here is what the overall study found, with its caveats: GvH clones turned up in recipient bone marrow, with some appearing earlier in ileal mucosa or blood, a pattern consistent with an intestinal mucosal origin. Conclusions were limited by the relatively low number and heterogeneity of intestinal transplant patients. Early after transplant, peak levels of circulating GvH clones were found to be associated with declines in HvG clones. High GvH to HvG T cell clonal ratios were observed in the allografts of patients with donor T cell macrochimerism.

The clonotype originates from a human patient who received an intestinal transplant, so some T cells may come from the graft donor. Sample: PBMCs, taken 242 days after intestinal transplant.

The CDR3 loop reads CASSPRTASYEQYF. The sequence in DNA is TGCGCCAGCAGCCCCCGGACAGCCTCCTACGAGCAGTACTTC. The receptor chain draws on TRBV5-1 and TRBJ2-7, and perhaps TRBD1 as D gene, on 6 matching bases. Including cysteine and phenylalanine, the CDR3 has 14 amino acids. Just the 42-base CDR3 DNA is kept, in frame starting at base 1. At the junction V is shortened by 4 bases and J by 0 bases, with 11 bases in between. CDR1 SGHRS and CDR2 YFSETQ are derived from the germline V gene.